The 21 T cell receptor beta chains below were found in one sample sequenced in a study of cytomegalovirus exposure and HLA in healthy donors. In the PCR, 60 Vbeta and 13 Jbeta primers were used. Clones were read by immunoSEQ multiplex PCR, and TCRdb kept only the in-frame ones, dropping some. The sample has roughly 120,000 clones, 77% seen once; the top ten hold roughly 4%. Material: PBMCs. The source of these receptors is a human donor in good health.

The rearrangement uses TRBV4-1 and TRBJ1-1; weak D call: TRBD1 (5 bases). The CDR3 covers 15 residues. V was pared by 4 bases and J by 0 bases, with 12 bases between. The germline gives CDR1 MGHRA, CDR2 YSYEKL. CDR3 DNA: TGCGCCAGCAGCCGCGAAACAGGCCTGAACACTGAAGCTTTCTTT. Amino acid sequence: CASSRETGLNTEAFF.

The chain carries TRBV19 and TRBJ2-5, with TRBD2 identical over 7 bases. The V segment lost 2 bases and the J segment 5 bases; nucleotides outside the gene matches: 11. The CDR3 totals 16 residues. CDR1 is LNHDA and CDR2 is SQIVND in the germline V gene (reference sequence). The CDR3 is CASSILSGGKGETQYF. The CDR3 DNA sequence: TGTGCCAGTAGTATACTCTCCGGGGGGAAAGGGGAGACCCAGTACTTC.

The chain carries TRBV10-2 and TRBJ2-2, with 14 bases identical to TRBD2. Unmatched junction bases numbered 3, after V lost 8 bases and J lost 4 bases. The CDR3 totals 15 residues. CDR1 and CDR2 from the germline V gene are WSHSY and SAAADI. For the CDR3, the DNA is TGCGCCAGCTCCGGGACTAGCGGGAGCACCGGGGAGCTGTTTTTT. Protein: CASSGTSGSTGELFF.

The chain has TRBV7-2 and TRBJ1-5, with 9 positions matching TRBD1. This CDR3 is built from 16 residues. J was trimmed by 4 bases and V by 5 bases; bases with no gene match: 9. CDR1 and CDR2 from the germline V gene are SGHTA and FQGNSA. The CDR3 reads CASSLQTGGVNQPQHF. DNA of the CDR3: TGTGCCAGCAGCCTACAGACAGGGGGGGTAAATCAGCCCCAGCATTTT. The full variable domain, rest sourced from reference TRBV7-2 and TRBJ1-5, is GAGVSQSPSNKVTEKGKDVELRCDPISGHTALYWYRQSLGQGLEFLIYFQGNSAPDKSGLPSDRFSAERTGGSVSTLTIQRTQQEDSAVYLCASSLQTGGVNQPQHFGDGTRLSIL.

This clone was recorded only once. This rearrangement joins TRBV28 to TRBJ2-7, with D perhaps TRBD2 (6 bases). In germline, CDR1 is MDHEN, CDR2 SYDVKM. The CDR3 is 15 amino acids. The V end lost 3 bases, the J end lost 0 bases, and 12 bases lay between the germline ends. The CDR3: CASSLRLVSSYEQYF. The CDR3 bases are TGTGCCAGCAGTTTGCGACTAGTGAGCTCCTACGAGCAGTACTTC.

This clone has a single count. Written as DNA, the CDR3 is TGTGCCAGCAGCTTGGCTGTGAATCAGCCCCAGCATTTT. This sequence encodes CASSLAVNQPQHF. The chain has TRBV7-2 and TRBJ1-5; no clear D. The germline V and J ends were trimmed by 3 bases and 4 bases, with 7 bases remaining between them. CDR1 and CDR2 from the germline V gene are SGHTA and FQGNSA. This CDR3 has 13 residues.

J is TRBJ2-7 and V is TRBV6-1; D ambiguous. The CDR3 runs 13 residues. Germline CDR1 MNHNS, CDR2 SASEGT. V lost 6 bases, J lost 2 bases, and 11 bases lay in between. CDR3 protein: CASRVGHAYEQYF. The CDR3 bases are TGTGCCAGCAGAGTCGGTCACGCCTACGAGCAGTACTTC.

The J gene is TRBJ2-1, the V gene TRBV5-4; 7 bases map to TRBD2. The germline V gene encodes CDR1 SGHNT and CDR2 YYREEE (reference sequence). J gave up 4 bases and V 0 bases, and 7 bases lay outside the gene matches. CDR3 length: 16 residues. This CDR3 is CASSLEAGVRYNEQFF. The DNA of the CDR3 is TGTGCCAGCAGCTTGGAGGCGGGAGTTAGGTACAATGAGCAGTTCTTC.

The chain employs TRBV5-1 and TRBJ1-2; weak D call: TRBD1 (5 bases). Germline V CDR1 and CDR2: SGHRS, YFSETQ. V was clipped by 4 bases and J by 4 bases, with 14 bases between them. The length of the CDR3 is 14 residues. The CDR3 DNA follows: TGCGCCAGCAGCCCGGGAGGGGTCTTCTATGGCTACACCTTC. It specifies CASSPGGVFYGYTF.

The V and J genes are TRBV4-1 and TRBJ2-3; D possibly corresponds to TRBD2 (6 bases). This CDR3 is 15 amino acids long. Germline-derived CDR1 and CDR2 are MGHRA and YSYEKL. V lost 0 bases and J lost 1, with 8 bases in between. CDR3 sequence reads: CASSQEGLRTDTQYF. The CDR3 coding sequence is TGCGCCAGCAGCCAAGAGGGACTCCGCACAGATACGCAGTATTTT.

The rearrangement links TRBV15 to TRBJ2-1; tentative D call: TRBD2 (6 bases). This CDR3 spans 19 amino acids. V was clipped by 1 base and J by 6 bases, with 25 bases between them. CDR1 is LNHNV and CDR2 is YYDKDF in the germline V gene (reference sequence). The CDR3 here is CATSRVQYKLTGVVNEQFF. The DNA for the CDR3 is TGTGCCACCAGCAGAGTTCAGTATAAGTTAACGGGAGTTGTCAATGAGCAGTTCTTC.

The rearrangement links TRBV4-2 to TRBJ2-2, with 10 bases aligning to TRBD2. The germline V gene has CDR1 LGHNA and CDR2 YNFKEQ. The V segment lost 4 bases and the J segment 4 bases; nucleotides outside the gene matches: 6. This CDR3 is built from 16 residues. CDR3 DNA: TGTGCCAGCAGCCGAAGGAGCGGGAGGGGCACCGGGGAGCTGTTTTTT. This sequence encodes CASSRRSGRGTGELFF.

The CDR3 sequence is CASSLAGGQETQYF. In DNA, the CDR3 is TGTGCCAGCAGTCTAGCGGGAGGCCAAGAGACCCAGTACTTC. V is TRBV25-1 and J is TRBJ2-5; TRBD2 agrees at 11 bases. CDR3 length: 14 amino acids. Germline trimming cut 5 bases from V and 1 base from J; bases unmatched to any gene: 0. Germline CDR1 reads MGHDK; CDR2 reads SYGVNS.

V usage is TRBV19 and J usage is TRBJ2-5; 12 bases agree with TRBD2. Germline CDR1 reads LNHDA; CDR2 reads SQIVND (reference sequence). The CDR3 contains 14 residues. J lost 2 bases, V lost 9 bases, and 4 bases had no gene match. This CDR3 is CASRTSGIQETQYF. In DNA, the CDR3 is TGTGCCAGCAGGACTAGCGGGATTCAAGAGACCCAGTACTTC.

The chain is built from TRBV6-5 and TRBJ1-1; D gene uncertain. The germline CDR1 and CDR2 sequences are MNHEY and SVGAGI. Trimming removed 5 bases at V and 1 base at J, with 8 bases between. This CDR3 spans 13 amino acids. Written as DNA, the CDR3 is TGTGCCAGCAGTAGGCAGGAGAACACTGAAGCTTTCTTT. It codes for CASSRQENTEAFF.

This sequence joins TRBV2 and TRBJ1-4, with D maybe TRBD1 (5 bases). Germline V gene lookup returns CDR1 SNHLY and CDR2 FYNNEI. Trimming cost V 2 bases and J 4 bases, with 8 bases left between them. The CDR3 has 14 amino acids. The CDR3 DNA reads TGTGCCAGCAGTGAAACGGGGGATAATGAAAAACTGTTTTTT. Amino acids: CASSETGDNEKLFF.

This clone was recorded a few times. This chain connects TRBV11-2 to TRBJ2-7, with a weak D call TRBD2 (6 bases). Germline V lookup: CDR1 SGHAT, CDR2 FQNNGV. V dropped 2 bases and J dropped 4 bases, with 18 bases sitting between them. The CDR3 is 16 amino acids. DNA for the CDR3: TGTGCCAGCAGCTTAAGAGGCAGGGACTCTATATACGAGCAGTACTTC. This gives the protein CASSLRGRDSIYEQYF.

In its sample, this clone was seen once. The genes are TRBV6-1 and TRBJ1-1; perhaps TRBD1 as D (6 bases). The V gene's germline CDR1 is MNHNS and CDR2 SASEGT. V was shortened by 8 bases and J by 2 bases, with 18 bases between the two germline ends. The CDR3 consists of 15 residues. CDR3 sequence reads: CASGGGEGTNTEAFF. The CDR3 DNA reads as TGTGCCAGCGGCGGGGGCGAGGGTACAAACACTGAAGCTTTCTTT.

Of note for this clone: At one end the junction does not follow the germline gene, possibly because of a read error. This chain links TRBV7-9 with TRBJ1-1; 7 nucleotides agree with TRBD1. The CDR3 is made up of 12 amino acids. Germline loops: CDR1 SEHNR, CDR2 FQNEAQ (reference sequence). This CDR3 is CSSSYGQVVAFF. The CDR3 DNA is TGTTCCAGCAGCTACGGACAGGTAGTAGCTTTCTTT.

This clone showed up just a few times. The chain links TRBV6-1 to TRBJ1-2; a weak D match, TRBD1 (5 bases). Trimming took off 2 bases at V and 4 bases at J, with 11 bases between the two ends. CDR3 length: 14 residues. Germline V gives CDR1 MNHNS, CDR2 SASEGT. The CDR3, as DNA: TGTGCCAGCAGTGAACAGGGTTGGGGCTATGGCTACACCTTC. It codes for CASSEQGWGYGYTF.

This sequence joins TRBV27 and TRBJ2-7; 9 bases agree with TRBD1. The length of the CDR3 is 13 residues. Germline trimming cut 8 bases from V and 7 bases from J; bases unmatched to any gene: 9. Germline V gene sequence: CDR1 MNHEY, CDR2 SMNVEV (reference sequence). CDR3 protein: CASRRTGAREQYF. The CDR3, as DNA: TGTGCCAGCCGAAGGACAGGGGCAAGAGAGCAGTACTTC.